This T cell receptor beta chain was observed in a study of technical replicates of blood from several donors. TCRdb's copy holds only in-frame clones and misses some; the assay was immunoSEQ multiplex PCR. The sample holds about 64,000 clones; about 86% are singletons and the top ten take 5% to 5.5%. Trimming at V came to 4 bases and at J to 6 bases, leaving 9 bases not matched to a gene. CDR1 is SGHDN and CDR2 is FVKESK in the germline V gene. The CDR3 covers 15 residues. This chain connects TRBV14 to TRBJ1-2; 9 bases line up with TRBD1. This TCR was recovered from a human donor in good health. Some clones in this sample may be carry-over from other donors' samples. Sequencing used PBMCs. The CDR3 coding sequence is TGTGCCAGCAGCCCGTGGGACAGGGATCCTCATGGCTACACCTTC. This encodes CASSPWDRDPHGYTF.